Listed below are T cell receptor beta chains from one sample, sequenced in a study of CD8 T cells in ankylosing spondylitis. In TCRdb, the 5' RACE reads were re-called with MiXCR into one record per CDR3 protein. Of roughly 470,000 distinct CDR3 sequences listed, about 24% are singletons. The sequencing sample was made of blood, either unsorted or a sorted T cell fraction (not recorded which). These TCRs come from a male donor with ankylosing spondylitis. CDR3s include the opening cysteine and the closing phenylalanine or tryptophan. A D gene is named only where the DNA matches it firmly. The listing skips clone size in some rows; elsewhere it reads once, few, many or a size class.

TRBV11-2	TRBJ2-4	few	TRBD2	14	TGTGCCAGCAGCCGTAGCGGGAGTACAGACATTCAGTACTTC	CASSRSGSTDIQYF
TRBV5-1	TRBJ1-2	-	-	16	TGCGCCAGCAGCTTCGGGGTGGGGATGGAAGACTATGGCTACACCTTC	CASSFGVGMEDYGYTF
TRBV7-6	TRBJ1-4	-	TRBD1	14	TGTGCCAGCAGCCCCGACAGGGACGGGGAAAAACTGTTTTTT	CASSPDRDGEKLFF
TRBV20-1	TRBJ2-7	-	-	14	TGCAGTGCTAGAGATCCAGCAGGGGCCTACGAGCAGTACTTC	CSARDPAGAYEQYF
TRBV12-3/TRBV12-4	TRBJ2-5	few	TRBD2	16	TGTGCCAGCAGAGCGAGCGGGAGTCCCACGGCGGAGACCCAGTACTTC	CASRASGSPTAETQYF
TRBV5-1	TRBJ2-5	many	-	12	TGCGCCAGCAGCTTGGCCCGAGAGACCCAGTACTTC	CASSLARETQYF
TRBV15	TRBJ2-1	-	TRBD1	16	TGTGCCACCAGCAGAGTGGGATACAGGGGTGGCAATGAGCAGTTCTTC	CATSRVGYRGGNEQFF
TRBV5-1	TRBJ2-1	few	-	17	TGCGCCAGCAGCTTGGCCCGGGGGCCAGCGGGACTCAATGAGCAGTTCTTC	CASSLARGPAGLNEQFF
TRBV27	TRBJ2-3	-	TRBD1	15	TGTGCCAGCAGTAAGACAGGGACCAACACAGATACGCAGTATTTT	CASSKTGTNTDTQYF
TRBV5-1	TRBJ1-4	few	TRBD1	15	TGCGCCAGCAGCTTGGAACAGGGGACTAATGAAAAACTGTTTTTT	CASSLEQGTNEKLFF
TRBV5-1	TRBJ2-2	-	TRBD2	16	TGCGCCAGCAGCCGCTCGGGACTAGAGGCCACCGGGGAGCTGTTTTTT	CASSRSGLEATGELFF
TRBV10-2	TRBJ2-1	-	-	14	TGCGCCAGCAGTGATGTCGGAGGGGAAAATGAGCAGTTCTTC	CASSDVGGENEQFF
TRBV5-1	TRBJ2-3	-	TRBD2	15	TGCGCCAGCAGCCCGGGAGCGGGAGGAACAGATACGCAGTATTTT	CASSPGAGGTDTQYF
TRBV10-2	TRBJ2-3	-	TRBD2	14	TGCGCCAGCCGGGGGTTGGGGAGGGCAGATACGCAGTATTTT	CASRGLGRADTQYF
TRBV20-1	TRBJ2-3	-	-	14	TGCAGTGCTCCCGCTACCAGGAGCACAGATACGCAGTATTTT	CSAPATRSTDTQYF
TRBV11-2	TRBJ2-3	-	-	17	TGTGCCAGCAGCTTAAGGGATAGCACCACTAGCACAGATACGCAGTATTTT	CASSLRDSTTSTDTQYF
TRBV29-1	TRBJ2-1	-	TRBD1	13	TGCAGCACTCCGACAGGGGAGTATGGTGAGCAGTTCTTC	CSTPTGEYGEQFF
TRBV5-1	TRBJ2-5	-	TRBD1	15	TGCGCCAGCAGCTTGACCGGGACAGGAGAAGAGACCCAGTACTTC	CASSLTGTGEETQYF
TRBV6-2/TRBV6-3	TRBJ2-7	few	-	14	TGTGCCAGCAGTTACTGGGGCGCCTCCTACGAGCAGTACTTC	CASSYWGASYEQYF
TRBV4-2	TRBJ2-1	-	-	13	TGTGCCAGCAGCTTTACTAGCACCAATGAGCAGTTCTTC	CASSFTSTNEQFF
TRBV2	TRBJ2-1	-	-	13	TGTGCCAGCGGGTACTATGAAGGAGATGAGCAGTTCTTC	CASGYYEGDEQFF
TRBV20-1	TRBJ2-5	-	-	15	TGCAGTGCTAGAGGCCACCGCGGGGACAAAGAGACCCAGTACTTC	CSARGHRGDKETQYF
TRBV9	TRBJ1-2	many	-	16	TGTGCCAGCAGCGCTTCCGGGACCCGGAGGGGCTATGGCTACACCTTC	CASSASGTRRGYGYTF
TRBV24-1	TRBJ2-2	-	-	16	TGTGCCACCAGTGAAACCGGGACAAGATTCACCGGGGAGCTGTTTTTT	CATSETGTRFTGELFF
TRBV18	TRBJ2-7	-	-	14	TGTGCCAGCTCACCGCGTGGACAGTTCTACGAGCAGTACTTC	CASSPRGQFYEQYF
TRBV5-5	TRBJ2-6	-	-	18	TGTGCCAGCAGCTTGCACACCCCGGGCAGGCGTGGGGCCAACGTCCTGACTTTC	CASSLHTPGRRGANVLTF
TRBV27	TRBJ1-5	many	-	17	TGTGCCAGCAGACCAAACGCCGGACAATATAGCAATCAGCCCCAGCATTTT	CASRPNAGQYSNQPQHF
TRBV5-1	TRBJ2-5	many	TRBD2	14	TGCGCCAGCAGCTTGGGACTAGCGGGAGAGACCCAGTACTTC	CASSLGLAGETQYF
TRBV4-2	TRBJ2-1	-	-	14	TGTGCCAGCAGCCAAGAGGAGTACTACAATGAGCAGTTCTTC	CASSQEEYYNEQFF
TRBV6-2/TRBV6-3	TRBJ2-3	few	-	14	TGTGCCAGCAGTTTGCTCCGTTCACCAGATACGCAGTATTTT	CASSLLRSPDTQYF
TRBV20-1	TRBJ1-5	-	-	14	TGCAGTGCTAGCGCCCCCACCACCAATCAGCCCCAGCATTTT	CSASAPTTNQPQHF
TRBV5-6	TRBJ1-6	many	-	17	TGTGCCAGCAGCTTACGAAGAGACAGCTCCTATAATTCACCCCTCCACTTT	CASSLRRDSSYNSPLHF
TRBV5-1	TRBJ2-1	few	TRBD2	15	TGCGCCAGCACCCTCGGGGGGAGCTCCTACAATGAGCAGTTCTTC	CASTLGGSSYNEQFF
TRBV7-2	TRBJ2-3	few	TRBD2	17	TGTGCCAGCAGCCGCTTGGGGAGAAGCGGGAGGTTATATACGCAGTATTTT	CASSRLGRSGRLYTQYF
TRBV7-2	TRBJ2-3	-	TRBD2	16	TGTGCCAGCAGCGCCCGACTAGCGGGAGTGGCAGATACGCAGTATTTT	CASSARLAGVADTQYF
TRBV14	TRBJ1-6	-	-	15	TGTGCCAGCAGCCAAGAACCAGGTTATAATTCACCCCTCCACTTT	CASSQEPGYNSPLHF
TRBV20-1	TRBJ1-5	-	-	12	TGCAGCTCCCGAACCGGGAATCAGCCCCAGCATTTT	CSSRTGNQPQHF
TRBV5-1	TRBJ1-1	many	TRBD1	13	TGTGCCAGCTCACTCGGACAGGGGGCCGAAGCTTTCTTT	CASSLGQGAEAFF
TRBV5-6	TRBJ2-2	-	TRBD2	18	TGTGCCAGCAGCCCCCCGGGACTAGCGGGAGCGAACACCGGGGAGCTGTTTTTT	CASSPPGLAGANTGELFF
TRBV3-1	TRBJ2-5	-	TRBD2	17	TGTGCCAGCAGCCAAGGCGCGCCCGCTAGCGGCCAAGAGACCCAGTACTTC	CASSQGAPASGQETQYF